The present T cell receptor (beta chain) was sequenced within a study of OX40 agonist ivuxolimab in advanced cancers. Study context: It was permissible to have had prior anti-PD-1, anti-PD-L1 or anti-CTLA-4 therapy, and around 41% had some. Points from the study as a whole: Clones of CD4+ and CD8+ blood T cells grew by week 6 at doses of 0.1 to 3.0 mg/kg.

About this clone itself: Its target is not known.

The table came from immunoSEQ multiplex PCR; TCRdb's copy has only in-frame clones and leaves some out. Found here are some 35,000 clones, around three quarters of them singletons; the top ten hold about an eighth. V dropped 7 bases and J dropped 2 bases, with 10 bases sitting between them. This CDR3 region has 12 residues. Germline-derived CDR1 and CDR2 are SGDLS and YYNGEE. The chain recombines TRBV9 with TRBJ2-7; no clear D. Material: CD4+ or CD8+ T cells sorted from blood, obtained in a trial of the OX40 agonist ivuxolimab. The clonotype was recovered from an adult with an advanced solid tumor such as melanoma, head and neck, liver or kidney cancer. In nucleotides, the CDR3 is TGTGCCAGCGGGGTTAGCCCCTACGAGCAGTACTTC. Its translation: CASGVSPYEQYF.